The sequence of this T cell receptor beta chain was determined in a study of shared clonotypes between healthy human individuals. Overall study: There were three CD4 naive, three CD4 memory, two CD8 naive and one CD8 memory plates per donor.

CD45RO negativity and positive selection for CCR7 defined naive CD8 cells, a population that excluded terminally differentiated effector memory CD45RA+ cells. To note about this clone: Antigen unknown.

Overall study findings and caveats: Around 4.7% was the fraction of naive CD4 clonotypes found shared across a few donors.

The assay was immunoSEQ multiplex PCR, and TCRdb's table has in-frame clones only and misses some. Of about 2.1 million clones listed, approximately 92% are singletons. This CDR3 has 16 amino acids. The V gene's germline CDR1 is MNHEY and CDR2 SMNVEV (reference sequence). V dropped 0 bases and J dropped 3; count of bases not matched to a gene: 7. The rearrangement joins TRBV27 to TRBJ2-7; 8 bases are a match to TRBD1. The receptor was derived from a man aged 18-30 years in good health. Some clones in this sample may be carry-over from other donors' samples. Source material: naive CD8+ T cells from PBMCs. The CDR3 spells CASSLSTGDVSYEQYF. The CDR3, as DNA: TGTGCCAGCAGTTTATCGACAGGGGATGTGAGCTACGAGCAGTACTTC.